The rows below give T cell receptor beta chains drawn from one sample of a study of T cell repertoires in cytomegalovirus infection. TCRdb itself ran the reads through MiXCR, one entry per CDR3 protein. Here the sample spans about 740,000 distinct CDR3 sequences, roughly 35% being singletons. Source material: PBMCs. The receptors stem from a human donor in good health (CMV status not recorded). Some clones in this sample may be carry-over from other donors' samples. Each CDR3 is given with its conserved first and last residue.

V	J	CDR3
TRBV28	TRBJ1-5	CASSLDSDRGWSNQPQHF
TRBV6-2/TRBV6-3	TRBJ2-6	CASSEAAPISGANVLTF
TRBV4-1	TRBJ1-1	CASDQTGTDEAFF
TRBV5-5	TRBJ2-5	CASSKSTGMGETQYF
TRBV7-2	TRBJ2-5	CVSRPGPLAGGKRTQYF
TRBV7-9	TRBJ1-2	CASSLVSTINYGYTF
TRBV2	TRBJ2-1	CASSEVASGRDEQFF
TRBV6-8	TRBJ2-6	CASRELTGGSGANVLTF
TRBV7-9	TRBJ2-3	CASSASGRATDTQYF
TRBV24-1	TRBJ2-1	CATSEELSEQFF
TRBV11-2	TRBJ2-1	CASSRGGGLAGGDNEQFF
TRBV20-1	TRBJ2-5	CSARKASGQETQYF
TRBV19	TRBJ2-1	CASMGPGSYNEQFF
TRBV5-4	TRBJ2-2	CASSEGGWGSGELFF
TRBV11-2	TRBJ2-5	CASSRPQGARETQYF
TRBV12-3/TRBV12-4	TRBJ2-5	CASTGWEETQYF
TRBV28	TRBJ1-2	CASSRDRGQRGYTF
TRBV25-1	TRBJ1-2	CASSGPVGGLNPYYGYTF
TRBV28	TRBJ1-1	CASSLLVPANTEAFF
TRBV7-9	TRBJ1-2	CASSLTPGGDGYTF
TRBV20-1	TRBJ2-7	CSAWTQKAYEQYF
TRBV7-6	TRBJ2-1	CASTKRGGRQLF
TRBV7-6	TRBJ2-1	CASSHLRVSYNEQFF
TRBV7-8	TRBJ2-1	CASSPGGWGNEQFF
TRBV7-2	TRBJ2-5	CASSPSFGRLGETQYF
TRBV6-1	TRBJ2-7	CASKKPGSYEQYF
TRBV20-1	TRBJ2-3	CSARPYSVSTDTQYF
TRBV28	TRBJ1-5	CASSPQGRGIGQPQHF
TRBV20-1	TRBJ2-1	CSASGLAGTKEQFF
TRBV27	TRBJ2-1	CASSFRGLNNNEQFF
TRBV27	TRBJ2-2	CASRTQGALRTGELFF
TRBV7-8	TRBJ1-4	CASSLDPRREEKLFF
TRBV27	TRBJ2-7	CASSLFPGVREQYF
TRBV12-3/TRBV12-4	TRBJ1-5	CASSSGTGRMIRPQHF
TRBV7-8	TRBJ2-3	CASSFGGRSSFPRDTQYF
TRBV18	TRBJ2-7	CASSPLGQGASYEQYF
TRBV4-2	TRBJ1-1	CASGGQGEAFF
TRBV7-6	TRBJ1-5	CASSGGSGNQPQHF
TRBV5-4	TRBJ1-2	CASSFFGPGGRDYGYTF
TRBV6-2/TRBV6-3	TRBJ1-6	CASIRQGNLNSPLHF
TRBV3-1	TRBJ1-1	CASSRGDRNTEAFF
TRBV12-3/TRBV12-4	TRBJ2-2	CASSGQGGLAGDGPNTGELFF
TRBV7-6	TRBJ2-7	CASSPDISSYEQYF
TRBV28	TRBJ2-3	CASSSLGLAGGSTDTQYF
TRBV20-1	TRBJ2-6	CSAKPARPGANVLTF
TRBV6-1	TRBJ1-4	CASTPYGPNEKLFF
TRBV7-6	TRBJ1-5	CASSPRDRGPNQPQHF
TRBV7-8	TRBJ1-4	CASSLSTGGSEKLFF
TRBV18	TRBJ2-3	CASSPLGDTDTQYF
TRBV7-8	TRBJ1-5	CASSLEFRQGGQPQHF
TRBV29-1	TRBJ1-1	CSAGTGGGSTEAFF
TRBV7-2	TRBJ1-2	CASSLEPGSYGYTF
TRBV20-1	TRBJ2-3	CRSGRTDTQYF
TRBV7-9	TRBJ1-1	CASSRGTEFTEAFF
TRBV19	TRBJ2-6	CATAKGGALSGANVLTF
TRBV28	TRBJ1-1	CASRESGTEAFF
TRBV30	TRBJ1-1	CAWGRRGTPAGGAFF
TRBV19	TRBJ1-1	CASSSIVFGRANTEAFF
TRBV6-2/TRBV6-3	TRBJ2-7	CASSQDREYEQYF
TRBV19	TRBJ1-5	CASSERNQPQHF